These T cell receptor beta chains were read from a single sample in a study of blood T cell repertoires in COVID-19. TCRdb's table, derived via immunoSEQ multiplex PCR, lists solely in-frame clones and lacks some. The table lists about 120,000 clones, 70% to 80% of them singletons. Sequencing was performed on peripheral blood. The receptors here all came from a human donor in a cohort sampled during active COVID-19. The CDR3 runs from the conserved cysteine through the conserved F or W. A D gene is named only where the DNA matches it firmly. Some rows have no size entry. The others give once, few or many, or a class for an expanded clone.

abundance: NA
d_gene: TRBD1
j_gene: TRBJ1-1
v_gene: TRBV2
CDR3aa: CASTDRGLGEAFF
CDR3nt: TGTGCCAGCACCGACAGGGGGCTTGGTGAAGCTTTCTTT

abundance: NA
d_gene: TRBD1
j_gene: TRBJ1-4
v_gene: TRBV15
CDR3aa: CATSRDGTENEKLFF
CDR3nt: TGTGCCACCAGCAGAGATGGGACAGAAAATGAAAAACTGTTTTTT

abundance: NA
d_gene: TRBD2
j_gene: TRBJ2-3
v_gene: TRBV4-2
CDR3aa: CASSQDRPIAGNPTDTQYF
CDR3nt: TGTGCCAGCAGCCAAGATCGGCCTATAGCGGGTAACCCCACAGATACGCAGTATTTT

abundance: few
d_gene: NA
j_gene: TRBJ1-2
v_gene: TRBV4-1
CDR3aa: CASSRIGAVGYTF
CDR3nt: TGCGCCAGCAGCCGCATAGGGGCAGTTGGCTACACCTTC

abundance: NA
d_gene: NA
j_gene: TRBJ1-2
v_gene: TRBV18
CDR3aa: CASSPDRANYGYTF
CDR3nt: TGTGCCAGCTCACCTGATAGAGCTAACTATGGCTACACCTTC

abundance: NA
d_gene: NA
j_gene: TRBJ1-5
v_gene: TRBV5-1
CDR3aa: CASSDGDASNQPQHF
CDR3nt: TGCGCCAGCAGCGACGGAGATGCTAGCAATCAGCCCCAGCATTTT

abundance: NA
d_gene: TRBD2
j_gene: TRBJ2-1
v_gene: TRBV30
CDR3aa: CAWQFSGGVYNEQFF
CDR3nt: TGTGCCTGGCAGTTTAGCGGGGGGGTTTACAATGAGCAGTTCTTC

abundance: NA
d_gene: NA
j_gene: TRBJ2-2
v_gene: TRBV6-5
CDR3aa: CASRSLGELFF
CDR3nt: TGTGCCAGCAGATCCCTCGGGGAGCTGTTTTTT

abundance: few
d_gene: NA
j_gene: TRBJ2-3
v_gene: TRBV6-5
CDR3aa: CASSYSRRGGTDTQYF
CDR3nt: TGTGCCAGCAGTTACTCGCGCAGGGGAGGCACAGATACGCAGTATTTT

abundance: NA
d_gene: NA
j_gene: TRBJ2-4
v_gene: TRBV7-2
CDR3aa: CASSLWLAKNIQYF
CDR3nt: TGTGCCAGCAGCTTATGGCTAGCCAAAAACATTCAGTACTTC

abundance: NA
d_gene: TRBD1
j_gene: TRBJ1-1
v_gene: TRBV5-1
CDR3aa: CASSLGTGANTEAFF
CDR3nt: TGCGCCAGCAGCCTAGGGACAGGGGCGAACACTGAAGCTTTCTTT

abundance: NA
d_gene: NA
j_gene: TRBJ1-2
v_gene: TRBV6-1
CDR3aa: CASSDVRCTF
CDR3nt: TGTGCCAGCAGTGATGTACGGTGCACCTTC

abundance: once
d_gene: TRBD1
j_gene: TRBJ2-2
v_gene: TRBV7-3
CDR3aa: CASSLGTGRPGELFF
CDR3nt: TGTGCCAGCAGCTTAGGGACAGGGCGCCCCGGGGAGCTGTTTTTT